This T cell receptor (beta chain) derives from a study of beta chain features in type 1 diabetes. The overall study: The study found patients and healthy donors alike in age, gender and cell yields.

The germline V gene encodes CDR1 LNHDA and CDR2 SQIVND (reference sequence). V gave up 5 bases and J gave up 3 bases; unmatched junction bases: 4. This CDR3 is built from 14 residues. This clone was picked up a small number of times. CD4+ cells of the naive, central memory, regulatory and stem cell-like memory types were sorted via CD45RO/CCR7/CD25/CD127/CD95/CD27. The sequenced template was cDNA made from the entire isolated RNA. Samples of naive, central memory and regulatory T cells yielded a mean of about 3.8 million reads. Only in-frame clones appear in the TCRdb table, and some are missing; sequencing was by immunoSEQ multiplex PCR. The repertoire holds about 150,000 clones, 8.5% to 12% seen once, with under 1.5% in the top ten.

This clonotype originated in a man younger than 35 in good health. Material for sequencing was naive CD4+ T cells from blood. The chain combines TRBV19 with TRBJ2-7; TRBD2 matches at 10 bases. Here the CDR3 reads CASSLAGGLYEQYF. In DNA form, the CDR3 reads TGTGCCAGTAGTTTAGCGGGGGGCCTCTACGAGCAGTACTTC.